The clone carrying this T cell receptor (beta chain) is a singleton in its sample. As yet, its antigen is unknown. The CDR3 spans 17 residues. V was trimmed by 5 bases and J by 2 bases, leaving 22 bases between them. The V gene's germline CDR1 is MDHEN and CDR2 SYDVKM. The data stem from a study of radiotherapy plus CTLA-4 blockade in lung cancer. Findings and caveats of the study: TCR clones from tumors expanded in blood after radiotherapy plus ipilimumab.

Profiled with immunoSEQ multiplex PCR; TCRdb holds only in-frame clones, not every one. The sample lists fewer than 150,000 clones; around 75% were seen once. The receptor's source is a human donor with non-small cell lung cancer who had a partial response to radiotherapy plus ipilimumab. The rearrangement links TRBV28 to TRBJ2-7, with a tentative D call TRBD2 (7 bases). Sample: peripheral blood, taken from a patient treated with radiotherapy plus ipilimumab. The CDR3 sequence: CASSRGGFRDTAYEQYF. CDR3 coding DNA: TGTGCCAGCAGTAGGGGGGGATTCCGGGACACAGCCTACGAGCAGTACTTC.